Each of the 32 T cell receptor beta chains below was sequenced from the same sample in a study of blood T cell repertoires in COVID-19. Profiled with immunoSEQ multiplex PCR; TCRdb holds only in-frame clones, not every one. Altogether 250,000 or so clones are present, approximately 90% being singletons, with the ten largest covering 8.8%. Sequencing was carried out using PBMCs or T cells enriched from blood (not recorded which). These receptors all stem from a man aged 35 to 55 who had recovered from COVID-19.

The chain is built from TRBV5-5 and TRBJ1-5; D uncertain. Trimming took 2 bases from V and 0 from J, leaving 9 bases between them. The CDR3 runs to 15 residues. Germline values: CDR1 SGHKS, CDR2 YYEKEE (reference sequence). The DNA of the CDR3 is TGTGCCAGCAGCTTTGGGGAGAATAGCAATCAGCCCCAGCATTTT. This codes for CASSFGENSNQPQHF. Full variable domain (rest looked up from reference TRBV5-5 and TRBJ1-5): DAGVTQSPTHLIKTRGQQVTLRCSPISGHKSVSWYQQVLGQGPQFIFQYYEKEERGRGNFPDRFSARQFPNYSSELNVNALLLGDSALYLCASSFGENSNQPQHFGDGTRLSIL.

The V gene is TRBV7-9, the J gene TRBJ1-1; no clear D. In germline, CDR1 is SEHNR, CDR2 FQNEAQ (reference sequence). This CDR3 is 12 amino acids long. Trimming left V 4 bases short and J 5 bases short, with 8 bases between. Here the CDR3 DNA reads TGTGCCAGCAGCTCGACCGGGACTGAAGCTTTCTTT. Translation gives CASSSTGTEAFF.

The chain employs TRBV27 and TRBJ2-1; 9 bases agree with TRBD2. The junction had 12 bases not matched to a gene; V was cut back by 4 bases and J by 8 bases. Germline CDR1 MNHEY, CDR2 SMNVEV (reference sequence). The CDR3 runs to 16 residues. The CDR3 loop reads CASSSYLSGSSDEQFF. Here the CDR3 DNA reads TGTGCCAGCAGTTCGTATCTTAGCGGGAGTTCGGATGAGCAGTTCTTC.

The chain is built from TRBV19 and TRBJ2-1, with TRBD1 identical over 8 bases. The CDR3 sequence is 16 residues long. Looked up from germline, CDR1 is LNHDA and CDR2 is SQIVND (reference sequence). V trimming: 6 bases; J trimming: 5 bases; junction bases outside the gene matches: 12. CDR3 amino acids: CASSPRTGRFDNEQFF. The CDR3 DNA reads as TGTGCCAGTAGCCCCCGGACAGGGAGATTCGACAATGAGCAGTTCTTC.

V and J are TRBV2 and TRBJ2-3, with 7 bases fitting TRBD2. V shed 3 bases and J 1 base; nucleotides not matched to a gene: 4. This CDR3 is built from 15 residues. Germline lookup yields CDR1 SNHLY and CDR2 FYNNEI. CDR3 sequence: CASSDWGRGTDTQYF. CDR3 in DNA: TGTGCCAGCAGTGATTGGGGGAGGGGCACAGATACGCAGTATTTT.

The chain has TRBV24-1 and TRBJ2-1; 8 bases are a match to TRBD1. The CDR3 is 15 residues long. CDR1 is KGHDR and CDR2 is SFDVKD in the germline V gene. The J segment lost 3 bases and the V segment lost 1 base, leaving 1 base of the junction unmatched. The CDR3 sequence: CATSDLGQGYNEQFF. Here the CDR3 DNA reads TGTGCCACCAGTGATTTAGGACAGGGCTACAATGAGCAGTTCTTC.

V is TRBV19 and J is TRBJ1-2; 9 positions agree with TRBD1. CDR3 length: 17 residues. Trimming cost V 5 bases and J 4 bases; bases outside gene matches: 14. Germline CDR1 and CDR2: LNHDA and SQIVND (reference sequence). CDR3 protein: CASSLTGGTGLAYGYTF. The DNA for the CDR3 is TGTGCCAGTAGTCTCACTGGAGGGACAGGGTTGGCCTATGGCTACACCTTC.

The J gene is TRBJ1-3, the V gene TRBV11-2, with TRBD1 matching 8 bases. Germline lookup yields CDR1 SGHAT and CDR2 FQNNGV. CDR3 length: 15 residues. Unmatched junction bases numbered 7, after V lost 5 bases and J lost 4 bases. CDR3 loop: CASSQIRGRGNTIYF. For the CDR3, the DNA is TGTGCCAGCAGCCAAATCAGGGGGCGAGGAAACACCATATATTTT. The full variable domain, in which reference TRBV11-2 and TRBJ1-3 provide the parts outside the CDR3, is EAGVAQSPRYKIIEKRQSVAFWCNPISGHATLYWYQQILGQGPKLLIQFQNNGVVDDSQLPKDRFSAERLKGVDSTLKIQPAKLEDSAVYLCASSQIRGRGNTIYFGEGSWLTVV.

A few counts support this clone. The chain links TRBV5-4 to TRBJ2-7; 7 positions match TRBD2. V lost 6 bases, J lost 5 bases, and 14 bases stayed unmatched. The germline V gene encodes CDR1 SGHNT and CDR2 YYREEE (reference sequence). This CDR3 has 15 amino acids. The chain's CDR3 is CASTPPGRGLHEQYF. The CDR3 bases are TGTGCCAGCACCCCACCGGGGAGGGGTCTACACGAGCAGTACTTC.

The rearrangement uses TRBV28 and TRBJ2-7; no firm D call. CDR1 is MDHEN, CDR2 SYDVKM, per germline. V lost 3 bases to trimming and J lost 2 bases, with 8 bases between them. This CDR3 region has 13 residues. CDR3 sequence (DNA): TGTGCCAGCAGTTTGGGCTCGCCCTACGAGCAGTACTTC. Its translation is CASSLGSPYEQYF.

The gene calls are TRBV11-3 and TRBJ2-4, with no clear D. Trimming pared 4 bases from V and 8 bases from J, leaving 6 bases between. CDR1 and CDR2 from the germline V gene are SGHNT and YENEEA. The CDR3 contains 11 residues. The CDR3 here is CASSSLDIQYF. The CDR3 DNA reads as TGTGCCAGCAGCTCCTTAGACATTCAGTACTTC.

V usage is TRBV18 and J usage is TRBJ1-1; TRBD1 aligns across 8 bases. CDR1 is KGHSH and CDR2 is LQKENI in the germline V gene. After removal of 3 bases from V and 0 bases from J, the junction contained 9 bases not matched to a gene. The CDR3 length is 17 residues. The CDR3 coding sequence is TGTGCCAGCTCACCGGGGACAGGAGGATTCATGAACACTGAAGCTTTCTTT. Translated: CASSPGTGGFMNTEAFF.

The chain links TRBV20-1 to TRBJ1-5, with unresolved D. V lost 3 bases and J lost 1, with 16 bases in between. CDR3 length: 16 residues. Germline V gene lookup returns CDR1 DFQATT and CDR2 SNEGSKA (reference sequence). In DNA, the CDR3 is TGCAGTGCTAGTGCCCGGATATTCGGGAGCAATCAGCCCCAGCATTTT. The encoded protein is CSASARIFGSNQPQHF.

V gene TRBV29-1 combines with J gene TRBJ2-1; 10 positions match TRBD2. Unmatched junction bases numbered 7, after V lost 6 bases and J lost 8 bases. Germline V gene sequence: CDR1 SQVTM, CDR2 ANQGSEA. CDR3 size: 13 residues. The CDR3 coding sequence is TGCAGCGTAATGCCTAGCGGGAGTTATGAGCAGTTCTTC. Translating gives CSVMPSGSYEQFF.

The V and J genes are TRBV7-9 and TRBJ1-2, with 8 bases fitting TRBD1. Germline trimming cut 1 base from V and 7 bases from J; bases unmatched to any gene: 5. The CDR3 loop spans 14 amino acids. CDR1 is SEHNR and CDR2 is FQNEAQ in the germline V gene (reference sequence). The CDR3 sequence: CASSLGQGSSGYTF. The CDR3 DNA reads as TGTGCCAGCAGCTTAGGACAGGGGAGCAGTGGCTACACCTTC.

The chain links TRBV4-2 to TRBJ2-5; 9 nucleotides agree with TRBD2. This CDR3 region has 17 residues. Germline values: CDR1 LGHNA, CDR2 YNFKEQ. V dropped 4 bases and J dropped 0; count of bases not matched to a gene: 9. CDR3 loop: CASSPRAGGGYQETQYF. Here the CDR3 DNA reads TGTGCCAGCAGCCCTCGAGCGGGAGGCGGGTACCAAGAGACCCAGTACTTC.

The rearrangement joins TRBV29-1 to TRBJ2-7; TRBD1 is a possible D gene (6 bases). The V and J ends lost 7 bases and 2 bases respectively, with 18 bases between them. Germline V gene data show CDR1 as SQVTM and CDR2 as ANQGSEA. The CDR3 spans 14 residues. CDR3 amino acids: CSAWATGLAYEQYF. The CDR3 bases are TGCAGCGCCTGGGCAACAGGGTTGGCCTACGAGCAGTACTTC.

V is TRBV9 and J is TRBJ2-5; 8 bases are shared with TRBD2. This CDR3 has 16 residues. Germline lookup yields CDR1 SGDLS and CDR2 YYNGEE. After removal of 0 bases from V and 4 bases from J, the junction contained 8 bases not matched to a gene. CDR3 sequence: CASSVEVRGAGETQYF. The CDR3 DNA is TGTGCCAGCAGCGTAGAGGTGCGGGGGGCTGGAGAGACCCAGTACTTC. Complete variable domain (other parts from reference TRBV9 and TRBJ2-5): DSGVTQTPKHLITATGQRVTLRCSPRSGDLSVYWYQQSLDQGLQFLIQYYNGEERAKGNILERFSAQQFPDLHSELNLSSLELGDSALYFCASSVEVRGAGETQYFGPGTRLLVL.

The chain recombines TRBV30 with TRBJ1-2; possible D gene TRBD1, 6 bases. The CDR3 spans 13 residues. Looked up from germline, CDR1 is GTSNPN and CDR2 is SVGIG (reference sequence). V lost 7 bases and J 8 bases, leaving 20 bases between the germline ends. CDR3 residues: CAFSLGGLKGYTF. In DNA form, the CDR3 reads TGTGCCTTCTCTTTAGGGGGTCTAAAGGGCTACACCTTC.

CDR3 protein: CASTTTGANTEAFF. CDR3 in DNA: TGCGCCAGCACTACGACAGGGGCGAACACTGAAGCTTTCTTT. The chain links TRBV10-2 to TRBJ1-1; 8 bases match TRBD1. CDR3 length equals 14 residues. Trimming cost V 7 bases and J 1 base; bases outside gene matches: 5. CDR1 and CDR2 (germline): WSHSY, SAAADI.

V gene TRBV9 combines with J gene TRBJ1-2, with TRBD1 matching over 7 bases. The CDR3 covers 16 residues. The V segment lost 2 bases and the J segment 2 bases; nucleotides outside the gene matches: 9. Germline CDR1 is SGDLS and CDR2 is YYNGEE. CDR3 DNA: TGTGCCAGCAGCGTCCGAGGGACAGTTACCAACTATGGCTACACCTTC. Its translation is CASSVRGTVTNYGYTF.

This chain joins TRBV12-5 and TRBJ1-4; 7 nucleotides line up with TRBD1. Unmatched junction bases numbered 4, after V lost 5 bases and J lost 4 bases. Germline assignment: CDR1 LGHNT and CDR2 FRNRAP. The CDR3 sequence is 14 residues long. The DNA for the CDR3 is TGTGCTAGTGGTACGGGACAGAATAATGAAAAACTGTTTTTT. Translating it yields CASGTGQNNEKLFF.

This clone was observed a few times. The genes are TRBV5-1 and TRBJ1-2; 7 bases match TRBD1. With V trimmed by 4 bases and J by 6 bases, 9 bases remained unmatched. Per the germline V gene, CDR1 is SGHRS and CDR2 is YFSETQ. This CDR3 comprises 14 residues. CDR3 DNA sequence: TGCGCCAGCAGCCCGGATTTAGGGGGCGATGGCTACACCTTC. Translation gives CASSPDLGGDGYTF. Based on the CDR3 plus reference TRBV5-1 and TRBJ1-2, the full variable domain is KAGVTQTPRYLIKTRGQQVTLSCSPISGHRSVSWYQQTPGQGLQFLFEYFSETQRNKGNFPGRFSGRQFSNSRSEMNVSTLELGDSALYLCASSPDLGGDGYTFGSGTRLTVV.

The chain recombines TRBV9 with TRBJ1-2, with TRBD1 identical over 9 bases. CDR3 length equals 15 residues. Germline V lookup: CDR1 SGDLS, CDR2 YYNGEE. J gave up 3 bases and V 4 bases, and 7 bases lay outside the gene matches. The CDR3 sequence is CASSTNRDRDYGYTF. The CDR3 bases are TGTGCCAGCAGCACAAACCGGGACAGGGACTATGGCTACACCTTC.

J is TRBJ2-1 and V is TRBV5-8; TRBD2 aligns across 8 bases. The V gene end was trimmed by 6 bases and the J gene end by 6 bases; junction bases not matched to a gene: 14. The germline gives CDR1 SGHTS, CDR2 YDEGEE. CDR3 length: 16 residues. In DNA form, the CDR3 reads TGTGCCAGCAACCCATTCTCCGGGGGGGGCCCCAATGAGCAGTTCTTC. It codes for CASNPFSGGGPNEQFF. The full variable domain, rest sourced from reference TRBV5-8 and TRBJ2-1, is EAGVTQSPTHLIKTRGQQATLRCSPISGHTSVYWYQQALGLGLQFLLWYDEGEERNRGNFPPRFSGRQFPNYSSELNVNALELEDSALYLCASNPFSGGGPNEQFFGPGTRLTVL.

The J gene is TRBJ1-1, the V gene TRBV10-1; TRBD1 might be the D (5 bases). CDR1 and CDR2 from the germline V gene are WNHNN and SYGVQD (reference sequence). This CDR3 is built from 12 residues. Between the trimmed V and J ends, which lost 0 bases and 12 bases, there was a span of 11 bases. CDR3: CASSESNRRPFF. The CDR3 bases are TGCGCCAGCAGTGAGTCGAACAGGCGACCTTTCTTT.

The rearrangement links TRBV25-1 to TRBJ2-1, with D possibly TRBD2 on 6 matching bases. The CDR3 contains 12 residues. Germline V gene sequence: CDR1 MGHDK, CDR2 SYGVNS. V shed 3 bases and J shed 10 bases, with 10 bases lying between them. In DNA, the CDR3 is TGTGCCAGCAGTGATCTAGCGCCGGAGCAGTTCTTC. Protein: CASSDLAPEQFF.

This clone was observed a handful of times. The V call is TRBV19, the J call TRBJ2-1; TRBD1 aligns across 10 bases. Trimming cost V 6 bases and J 9 bases; bases outside gene matches: 11. The CDR3 runs 15 residues. The germline V gene has CDR1 LNHDA and CDR2 SQIVND (reference sequence). As DNA, the CDR3 is TGTGCCAGTAGCTCCGGAACGACAGGGGGCAGTGAGCAGTTCTTC. It specifies CASSSGTTGGSEQFF.

This clone is a singleton in its sample. This rearrangement joins TRBV6-5 to TRBJ2-7; 11 bases line up with TRBD2. Germline-derived CDR1 and CDR2 are MNHEY and SVGAGI. This CDR3 contains 16 residues. The V segment lost 0 bases and the J segment 0 bases; nucleotides outside the gene matches: 1. CDR3 protein: CASSYSGTSGSYEQYF. The DNA of the CDR3 is TGTGCCAGCAGTTACTCCGGGACTAGCGGCTCCTACGAGCAGTACTTC.

The rearrangement links TRBV27 to TRBJ1-2; maybe TRBD1 (6 bases). V was shortened by 5 bases and J by 4 bases, with 11 bases between the two germline ends. This CDR3 comprises 13 residues. The germline CDR1 and CDR2 sequences are MNHEY and SMNVEV (reference sequence). Written as DNA, the CDR3 is TGTGCCAGCAGTGATGGGGGCAGCTATGGCTACACCTTC. This sequence encodes CASSDGGSYGYTF.

The V gene is TRBV5-1, the J gene TRBJ2-5; 8 positions match TRBD1. The germline CDR1 and CDR2 sequences are SGHRS and YFSETQ. This CDR3 region has 15 residues. V was pared by 4 bases and J by 1 base, with 6 bases of the junction left unmatched. This chain's CDR3 is CASSPRQGSQETQYF. CDR3 nucleotide sequence: TGCGCCAGCAGCCCTCGACAGGGGTCCCAAGAGACCCAGTACTTC.

V is TRBV30 and J is TRBJ1-3, with 7 bases that match TRBD1. V trimming: 4 bases; J trimming: 7 bases; junction bases outside the gene matches: 7. CDR1 and CDR2 from the germline V gene are GTSNPN and SVGIG (reference sequence). The CDR3 runs 13 residues. The CDR3 DNA reads as TGTGCCTGGAATGACAGGGTTTTGAACACCATATATTTT. Translated, it gives CAWNDRVLNTIYF.